This paragraph reports one TCR beta chain. This clone was seen a single time. This clone's antigen is unknown. No clone much larger than this one lies a single base away; base qualities are absent. Enrolling through a virtual design, the prospective study's participants ranged in age from roughly 18 to 95 years and lived across about two dozen United States geographic areas. To assign participants to cohorts, the prospective study relied on clinical history that participants themselves reported in a screening survey and a study questionnaire. Exposed participants were defined as having been in contact with someone with a PCR-confirmed or clinician-diagnosed COVID-19 case within 2 weeks of study entry. In the prospective study, mobile phlebotomists collected whole blood, serum and a nasopharyngeal or oropharyngeal swab from each participant. Additional blood draws and questionnaires over a roughly two-month period could optionally be provided by prospective study participants. Prospective study blood samples were shipped either frozen or at room temperature before DNA extraction.

This entry comes from a study of blood T cell repertoires in COVID-19 (dated by TCRdb to the early 2020s). Some background on the complete study: Samples from collaborators originated in the United States, Italy and Spain and spanned both the acute and convalescent phases of COVID-19. Where available, HLA class I and class II types were obtained from metadata supplied by the sample provider rather than from assay-based typing. The prospective study material was composed of cDNA or gDNA derived from T cells, B-cell-depleted T cells, or PBMCs. A freely available public database, intended as a resource for researchers studying the immune response to SARS-CoV-2, is where the repertoires were released. The dataset comprised deeply sampled blood TCRbeta repertoires from subjects exposed to, actively infected with, or recovered from COVID-19. A de-identified subject ID, COVID-19 status, age in years and sex were almost always included in the sample metadata. Samples were obtained from the ongoing ImmuneRACE study (first 160 participants) and from 1,254 subjects provided by 6 global collaborators.

TCRbeta CDR3 regions were amplified from genomic DNA by means of the immunoSEQ Assay, a bias-controlled multiplex PCR. Processing in the source paper ran as follows. Within the assay, amplification of reference gene primers was used to estimate how many nucleated cells each sample contained. Sequence reads were collapsed and filtered to measure the absolute abundance of every unique TCRbeta CDR3 rearrangement. For each sample, productive Simpson clonality was calculated as the square root of Simpson's diversity index over productive rearrangements. TCRdb obtained this table from immuneACCESS and retained in-frame rearrangements with V and J assigned. These tables miss some clones; where compared with another copy, unresolved V genes account for less than half of the shortfall, and the remainder is unexplained. For V, J and clone size, that table is used; D and trimming come from the DNA. Recorded for this sample are about 180,000 clones; approximately 80% of them occurred a single time. Under 15% of the sample is held by the ten biggest clonotypes.

Beyond this particular receptor, the publication reports: The quantity of clinical and demographic metadata differed by source and by participant and was supplied without curation.

Sequencing input: PBMCs or T cells enriched from blood (not recorded which). This TCR was recovered from a man aged 60-69 years who had been exposed to COVID-19.

The CDR3 loop reads CASRKARGDTNTEAFF. The nucleotide sequence is TGTGCCAGTAGAAAAGCAAGGGGCGACACGAACACTGAAGCTTTCTTT. The rearrangement joined TRBV19 to TRBJ1-1, and perhaps TRBD1 as D gene, on 5 matching bases. CDR1 LNHDA and CDR2 SQIVND were looked up in the germline V gene (reference sequence). The CDR3, cysteine through phenylalanine, is 16 amino acids long. Just the 48-base CDR3 DNA is kept, in frame starting at base 1. Relative to germline, V is 6 bases shorter and J is 1 base shorter, with 18 bases between their ends.